The next 24 T cell receptor beta chains were all read from a single sample in a study of CD8+ T cells in alopecia areata. Following RNA extraction, reverse transcription yielded cDNA that acted as the sequencing template. Assay: immunoSEQ multiplex PCR; the TCRdb copy retains only in-frame clones and omits some. Of about 300,000 clones detected, roughly 50% appear once; the ten largest clones hold approximately 1.8%. Stated treatment: oral pan-JAK inhibitor, 5-10 mg twice daily. This material consisted of CD4+ T cells sorted from blood, taken at week 24, from a patient treated with tofacitinib. The receptors were sampled from a human donor with alopecia areata.

The rearrangement joins TRBV6-6 to TRBJ2-3; TRBD1 is a possible D gene (6 bases). V was shortened by 5 bases and J by 1 base, with 10 bases between the two germline ends. The CDR3 is 14 amino acids. CDR1 and CDR2 (germline): MNHNY, SVGAGI (reference sequence). The CDR3, as DNA: TGTGCCAGCAGTGGCAGGGGAGGCACAGATACGCAGTATTTT. Translation: CASSGRGGTDTQYF.

V gene TRBV4-1 combines with J gene TRBJ2-5; 9 nucleotides align to TRBD2. The germline V gene encodes CDR1 MGHRA and CDR2 YSYEKL. The CDR3 has 15 amino acids. V dropped 1 base and J dropped 5; count of bases not matched to a gene: 5. The CDR3 region is CASSQAGTSRETQYF. CDR3 DNA: TGCGCCAGCAGCCAAGCCGGGACTAGCCGGGAGACCCAGTACTTC.

This clone was found once. The genes are TRBV5-1 and TRBJ2-6, with no clear D. With 0 bases removed from V and 8 bases from J, the gap between germline ends came to 12 bases. CDR1 is SGHRS and CDR2 is YFSETQ in the germline V gene. This CDR3 is built from 15 residues. The CDR3 loop reads CASSLALGLSNVLTF. CDR3 coding DNA: TGCGCCAGCAGCTTGGCGCTGGGATTGTCCAACGTCCTGACTTTC.

The chain recombines TRBV18 with TRBJ2-2, with 10 bases that match TRBD2. Trimming at V came to 2 bases and at J to 0 bases, leaving 3 bases not matched to a gene. The CDR3 is made up of 17 amino acids. Germline CDR1 reads KGHSH; CDR2 reads LQKENI. CDR3 protein: CASSPYSGGTNTGELFF. As DNA, the CDR3 is TGTGCCAGCTCACCATATAGCGGGGGGACGAACACCGGGGAGCTGTTTTTT.

The CDR3 coding sequence is TGTGCCTGGAGTGCTTTGACAGGGGGCCTCAGTGGTAGCACTGAAGCTTTCTTT. Amino acid sequence: CAWSALTGGLSGSTEAFF. The chain employs TRBV30 and TRBJ1-1; 10 nucleotides align to TRBD1. This CDR3 has 18 residues. V shed 1 base, J shed 4 bases, and the junction held 15 bases outside the gene matches. Germline-derived CDR1 and CDR2 are GTSNPN and SVGIG (reference sequence). The entire variable domain, with the rest obtained from reference TRBV30 and TRBJ1-1, is as follows: SQTIHQWPATLVQPVGSPLSLECTVEGTSNPNLYWYRQAAGRGLQLLFYSVGIGQISSEVPQNLSASRPQDRQFILSSKKLLLSDSGFYLCAWSALTGGLSGSTEAFFGQGTRLTVV.

This sequence joins TRBV30 and TRBJ1-2; D is uncertain. V was clipped by 0 bases and J by 6 bases, with 11 bases between them. There are 13 residues in the CDR3. CDR1 is GTSNPN, CDR2 SVGIG, per germline (reference sequence). The chain's CDR3 is CAWSVVSVNGYTF. CDR3 nucleotides: TGTGCCTGGAGTGTAGTATCGGTTAATGGCTACACCTTC.

This clone was found a few times. J is TRBJ1-2 and V is TRBV7-2, with 7 bases that match TRBD1. The CDR3 sequence is 15 residues long. The V segment lost 6 bases and the J segment 4 bases; nucleotides outside the gene matches: 11. CDR1 and CDR2 (germline): SGHTA, FQGNSA. The CDR3 sequence: CASRPQRQGTYGYTF. CDR3 in DNA: TGTGCCAGCAGGCCACAAAGACAGGGCACCTATGGCTACACCTTC.

The CDR3 nucleotides are TGCGCCAGCAGCCAACGGACAGGGCGAGGAAACACCATATATTTT. Residues: CASSQRTGRGNTIYF. The rearrangement joins TRBV4-1 to TRBJ1-3, with 8 bases matching TRBD1. Germline-derived CDR1 and CDR2 are MGHRA and YSYEKL. Unmatched junction bases numbered 4, after V lost 2 bases and J lost 4 bases. The CDR3 contains 15 residues.

This chain connects TRBV28 to TRBJ2-5, with a weak D call TRBD2 (5 bases). V lost 4 bases and J lost 5, with 11 bases in between. Germline CDR1 MDHEN, CDR2 SYDVKM. The CDR3 has 13 residues. CDR3 sequence (DNA): TGTGCCAGCAGTTATGGGTCGGGGGAGACCCAGTACTTC. Residues: CASSYGSGETQYF.

The sample holds a few counts of this clone. The genes are TRBV5-6 and TRBJ2-7; D is unresolved. Germline CDR1 SGHDT, CDR2 YYEEEE. The germline V and J ends were trimmed by 4 bases and 0 bases, with 5 bases remaining between them. This CDR3 region has 12 residues. Here the CDR3 reads CASSHSSYEQYF. In DNA form, the CDR3 reads TGTGCCAGCAGCCACAGCTCCTACGAGCAGTACTTC.

The V gene is TRBV27, the J gene TRBJ2-7; weak D call: TRBD1 (6 bases). V lost 5 bases and J 3 bases, leaving 26 bases between the germline ends. Germline CDR1 MNHEY, CDR2 SMNVEV (reference sequence). CDR3 length: 18 amino acids. The CDR3 sequence: CASSVGRIRTAFIYEQYF. The CDR3 DNA reads TGTGCCAGCAGTGTAGGACGAATTCGGACAGCGTTTATCTACGAGCAGTACTTC.

The chain carries TRBV6-5 and TRBJ1-1; D is possibly TRBD1 (5 bases). The CDR3 spans 12 residues. V lost 7 bases and J lost 3, with 9 bases in between. Germline CDR1 and CDR2: MNHEY and SVGAGI. The DNA of the CDR3 is TGTGCCAGCATGCGGGGGGACACTGAAGCTTTCTTT. It encodes CASMRGDTEAFF.

J is TRBJ1-1 and V is TRBV7-2; 7 bases line up with TRBD1. Germline V gene lookup returns CDR1 SGHTA and CDR2 FQGNSA. CDR3 length: 13 residues. V lost 3 bases and J lost 3; bases outside the gene matches: 1. This CDR3 is CASSFTGDTEAFF. The CDR3 nucleotides are TGTGCCAGCAGCTTTACAGGGGACACTGAAGCTTTCTTT.

This sequence joins TRBV7-8 and TRBJ2-3, with D maybe TRBD2 (5 bases). This CDR3 spans 17 amino acids. Trimming took 4 bases from V and 4 from J, leaving 21 bases between them. CDR1 and CDR2 from the germline V gene are SGHVS and FQNEAQ. CDR3 amino acids: CASSSRGRRTQPDTQYF. The CDR3 DNA reads TGTGCCAGCAGCTCCCGCGGACGGAGGACCCAGCCAGATACGCAGTATTTT.

The rearrangement joins TRBV5-1 to TRBJ2-5; D gene ambiguous. The CDR3 has 12 amino acids. V gave up 7 bases and J gave up 0 bases, with 7 bases separating them. CDR1 is SGHRS, CDR2 YFSETQ, per germline. CDR3 coding DNA: TGCGCCAGCGGTTGGGACCAAGAGACCCAGTACTTC. Residues: CASGWDQETQYF.

This clone has just one count. This chain uses TRBV28 with TRBJ1-6; D uncertain. CDR3 length equals 13 residues. Trimming shortened V by 5 bases and J by 1 base, and 3 bases separated the two germline ends. Looked up from germline, CDR1 is MDHEN and CDR2 is SYDVKM. The chain's CDR3 is CASSTSYNSPLHF. The CDR3 bases are TGTGCCAGCAGTACTTCCTATAATTCACCCCTCCACTTT.

The V call is TRBV2, the J call TRBJ2-3, with 7 bases fitting TRBD2. The CDR3 loop spans 15 amino acids. The V and J ends lost 10 bases and 2 bases, in that order; junction bases with no gene match: 12. Germline-derived CDR1 and CDR2 are SNHLY and FYNNEI. The CDR3 here is CAISGASGYTDTQYF. DNA for the CDR3: TGTGCCATCTCCGGGGCTAGCGGATACACAGATACGCAGTATTTT.

The chain links TRBV5-1 to TRBJ2-3; D gene ambiguous. The length of the CDR3 is 12 residues. The V gene's germline CDR1 is SGHRS and CDR2 YFSETQ. V was pared by 6 bases and J by 1 base, with 6 bases between. CDR3 coding DNA: TGCGCCAGCAAAGGCGGCACAGATACGCAGTATTTT. Translated: CASKGGTDTQYF.

J is TRBJ2-5 and V is TRBV5-6; D may match TRBD1 or TRBD2 (6 bases each). The CDR3 spans 13 residues. Germline CDR1 and CDR2: SGHDT and YYEEEE. V lost 4 bases, J lost 5 bases, and 12 bases lay in between. CDR3 amino acids: CASSPWGAETQYF. The CDR3 DNA reads as TGTGCCAGCAGCCCGTGGGGGGCCGAGACCCAGTACTTC.

This clone turned up a few times. V and J are TRBV30 and TRBJ2-7; D is unresolved. CDR3 length: 14 residues. The germline V gene encodes CDR1 GTSNPN and CDR2 SVGIG (reference sequence). Trimming left V 3 bases short and J 4 bases short, with 16 bases between. The CDR3 DNA follows: TGTGCCTGGAGCCAGGCCCCTGAAGGGTACGAGCAGTACTTC. Translated: CAWSQAPEGYEQYF. Looking up the rest from reference TRBV30 and TRBJ2-7 gives the full variable domain: SQTIHQWPATLVQPVGSPLSLECTVEGTSNPNLYWYRQAAGRGLQLLFYSVGIGQISSEVPQNLSASRPQDRQFILSSKKLLLSDSGFYLCAWSQAPEGYEQYFGPGTRLTVT.

About this clone itself: Within the sample, other DNA sequences also encode this same CDR3. The DNA of the CDR3 is TGTGCCTGGAGTGTGGGGTTCGGCACAGATACGCAGTATTTT. The encoded protein is CAWSVGFGTDTQYF. V usage is TRBV30 and J usage is TRBJ2-3; D not certain. Germline V gene data show CDR1 as GTSNPN and CDR2 as SVGIG (reference sequence). The CDR3 is made up of 14 amino acids. Trimming shortened V by 0 bases and J by 1 base, and 8 bases separated the two germline ends.

In its sample, this clone was seen once. The V and J genes are TRBV30 and TRBJ1-1; tentative D call: TRBD1 (5 bases). With 4 bases removed from V and 1 base from J, the gap between germline ends came to 7 bases. CDR1 is GTSNPN and CDR2 is SVGIG in the germline V gene (reference sequence). This CDR3 region has 12 residues. CDR3 loop: CAWNQGNTEAFF. The CDR3 DNA reads TGTGCCTGGAATCAGGGGAACACTGAAGCTTTCTTT.

This clone was seen a few times. The chain uses TRBV30 and TRBJ1-6, with D tentatively TRBD1 (5 bases). The V and J ends lost 7 bases and 8 bases respectively, with 15 bases between them. The CDR3 is 13 amino acids. Germline V gives CDR1 GTSNPN, CDR2 SVGIG (reference sequence). The CDR3 reads CASHKSRDSPLHF. In DNA, the CDR3 is TGTGCCTCGCACAAATCCAGGGATTCACCCCTCCACTTT.

V usage is TRBV30 and J usage is TRBJ1-1; a weak D match, TRBD1 (5 bases). Trimming pared 0 bases from V and 8 bases from J, leaving 10 bases between. CDR1 and CDR2 from the germline V gene are GTSNPN and SVGIG (reference sequence). The CDR3 extends over 12 amino acids. As DNA, the CDR3 is TGTGCCTGGAGTGTAGGGGCAGAAGAAGCTTTCTTT. This codes for CAWSVGAEEAFF.